One and the same sample provided the 29 T cell receptor beta chains below, sequenced in a study of PD-L1 blockade in urothelial cancer. Profiling relied on immunoSEQ multiplex PCR, and the TCRdb table lists in-frame clones only, not all of them. The sample lists around 35,000 clones, 65% to 85% occurring once. The input for sequencing was PBMCs, taken around atezolizumab (anti-PD-L1) treatment. The origin of the receptors is a man aged 55 to 70 with urothelial cancer.

The chain has TRBV2 and TRBJ1-2; the match to TRBD1 covers 7 bases. The ends lost 6 bases at V and 8 bases at J; junction bases unmatched: 15. The CDR3 totals 15 residues. CDR1 and CDR2 (germline): SNHLY, FYNNEI. Here the CDR3 reads CASSDQGVSAVGYTF. The CDR3 DNA sequence: TGTGCCAGCAGCGACCAGGGGGTTAGCGCTGTCGGCTACACCTTC.

The V and J genes are TRBV28 and TRBJ2-3, with a tentative D call TRBD1 (6 bases). V lost 5 bases, J lost 4 bases, and 19 bases lay in between. Per the germline V gene, CDR1 is MDHEN and CDR2 is SYDVKM. This CDR3 region has 16 residues. The DNA of the CDR3 is TGTGCCAGCAGTCCCCTGGCAGGGGCGGTTTCAGATACGCAGTATTTT. It yields the protein CASSPLAGAVSDTQYF.

The chain has TRBV5-1 and TRBJ2-5, with TRBD2 matching 12 bases. The V and J ends lost 0 bases and 3 bases, in that order; junction bases with no gene match: 3. Germline V CDR1 and CDR2: SGHRS, YFSETQ. The CDR3 has 16 amino acids. The CDR3 DNA is TGCGCCAGCAGCTTGGATGCTAGCGGGGGGGAAGAGACCCAGTACTTC. Amino acids: CASSLDASGGEETQYF.

The rearrangement uses TRBV28 and TRBJ2-1, with D maybe TRBD2 (5 bases). V was clipped by 4 bases and J by 9 bases, with 19 bases between them. Germline CDR1 is MDHEN and CDR2 is SYDVKM. There are 15 residues in the CDR3. The CDR3 DNA is TGTGCCAGCAGTTCGGGAACCACTAGTCATACTGAGCAGTTCTTC. It specifies CASSSGTTSHTEQFF. The whole variable domain, remainder taken from reference TRBV28 and TRBJ2-1, is DVKVTQSSRYLVKRTGEKVFLECVQDMDHENMFWYRQDPGLGLRLIYFSYDVKMKEKGDIPEGYSVSREKKERFSLILESASTNQTSMYLCASSSGTTSHTEQFFGPGTRLTVL.

The chain carries TRBV5-6 and TRBJ2-5, with D possibly being TRBD1 (5 bases). V shed 0 bases and J shed 1 base, with 10 bases lying between them. The length of the CDR3 is 15 residues. Germline V lookup: CDR1 SGHDT, CDR2 YYEEEE. The CDR3: CASSLALDTQETQYF. CDR3 DNA: TGTGCCAGCAGCTTGGCCCTGGACACCCAAGAGACCCAGTACTTC.

The chain carries TRBV19 and TRBJ1-1; tentative D call: TRBD1 (6 bases). Trimming removed 7 bases from V and 6 bases from J, with 15 bases in between. CDR1 LNHDA and CDR2 SQIVND come from the germline V gene (reference sequence). CDR3 length: 13 amino acids. The CDR3 protein is CASTPDSLPEAFF. CDR3 bases: TGTGCCAGTACCCCGGACAGTCTCCCTGAAGCTTTCTTT.

The chain uses TRBV30 and TRBJ1-6; TRBD1 might be the D (5 bases). The germline gives CDR1 GTSNPN, CDR2 SVGIG (reference sequence). The CDR3 has 13 residues. Trimming cost V 4 bases and J 5 bases, with 9 bases left between them. This CDR3 reads CAWTGGNNSPLHF. The CDR3 DNA sequence: TGTGCCTGGACTGGGGGGAATAATTCACCCCTCCACTTT.

The CDR3 sequence: CASSLVGDRSFF. The CDR3 DNA sequence: TGTGCCAGCAGTTTAGTTGGGGACAGAAGTTTTTTT. J is TRBJ1-4 and V is TRBV28, with TRBD1 matching over 7 bases. The V gene's germline CDR1 is MDHEN and CDR2 SYDVKM. Germline trimming cut 2 bases from V and 17 bases from J; bases unmatched to any gene: 8. The CDR3 length is 12 residues.

In its sample, this clone was seen a few times. Because it lacks the conserved phenylalanine or tryptophan at the end, this CDR3 is likely a read error. No DNA is shown, since the ends of the CDR3 on it are uncertain; the CDR3 is the one TCRdb lists. This chain uses TRBV1 with TRBJ2-3; the table's D call of TRBD2 was not tested on the DNA. TRBV1 is a documented pseudogene. Ends included, the CDR3 has 18 residues. The chain's CDR3 is CTSSHGDLRRLGTDTQYS.

Only a few counts were recorded for this clone. This chain joins TRBV19 and TRBJ1-1, with TRBD1 identical over 8 bases. There are 15 residues in the CDR3. Trimming removed 5 bases from V and 4 bases from J; junction bases left unmatched: 9. The germline V gene encodes CDR1 LNHDA and CDR2 SQIVND (reference sequence). This CDR3 reads CASSATTGGSTEAFF. In DNA form, the CDR3 reads TGTGCCAGTAGTGCGACCACAGGGGGATCCACTGAAGCTTTCTTT.

The chain employs TRBV9 and TRBJ2-7; the match to TRBD1 covers 7 bases. Unmatched junction bases numbered 6, after V lost 0 bases and J lost 3 bases. Germline CDR1 reads SGDLS; CDR2 reads YYNGEE. The CDR3 has 15 residues. CDR3 loop: CASSVGGTANYEQYF. CDR3 nucleotides: TGTGCCAGCAGCGTAGGAGGGACAGCGAACTACGAGCAGTACTTC.

The chain carries TRBV15 and TRBJ1-3; tentatively, D is TRBD1 (6 bases). This CDR3 comprises 14 residues. The V end was cut by 0 bases, the J end by 4 bases, with 7 bases between. Germline values: CDR1 LNHNV, CDR2 YYDKDF (reference sequence). CDR3 nucleotide sequence: TGTGCCACCAGCAGAGACCAGGGGGGAAACACCATATATTTT. Translated, it gives CATSRDQGGNTIYF.

This clone has just a few counts. The rearrangement joins TRBV16 to TRBJ1-1; D is perhaps TRBD1 (6 bases). Deletions cut 0 bases from V and 7 bases from J, with 15 bases between. This CDR3 spans 15 amino acids. The V gene's germline CDR1 is KGHSY and CDR2 FQNENV. CDR3 in DNA: TGTGCCAGCAGCCAATCCCCCGGACAGAGAAATGAAGCTTTCTTT. This gives the protein CASSQSPGQRNEAFF. Drawing the rest from reference TRBV16 and TRBJ1-1, the complete variable domain is GEEVAQTPKHLVRGEGQKAKLYCAPIKGHSYVFWYQQVLKNEFKFLISFQNENVFDETGMPKERFSAKCLPNSPCSLEIQATKLEDSAVYFCASSQSPGQRNEAFFGQGTRLTVV.

This clone has a handful of counts. This rearrangement joins TRBV2 to TRBJ1-4; D might be TRBD1 (6 bases). The CDR3 extends over 13 amino acids. CDR1 is SNHLY, CDR2 FYNNEI, per germline. Trimming removed 10 bases at V and 5 bases at J, with 14 bases between. This CDR3 reads CATRQAGNEKLFF. As DNA, the CDR3 is TGTGCCACACGACAGGCTGGGAATGAAAAACTGTTTTTT.

CDR3 DNA: TGTGCCAGCGCGGGACCTGGTCCGCACACCATATATTTT. Its protein is CASAGPGPHTIYF. The V gene is TRBV28, the J gene TRBJ1-3; the D gene is possibly TRBD1 (5 bases). V was trimmed by 8 bases and J by 8 bases, leaving 16 bases between them. The CDR3 is 13 amino acids. In germline, CDR1 is MDHEN, CDR2 SYDVKM.

This chain connects TRBV6-1 to TRBJ2-5, with 9 bases matching TRBD2. V gave up 2 bases and J gave up 0 bases; unmatched junction bases: 1. This CDR3 contains 15 residues. CDR1 is MNHNS and CDR2 is SASEGT in the germline V gene. In DNA, the CDR3 is TGTGCCAGCAGTGAACTAGCGGGGTACCAAGAGACCCAGTACTTC. Amino acid sequence: CASSELAGYQETQYF.

The V and J genes are TRBV11-2 and TRBJ1-2; TRBD1 matches 12 bases. V gave up 6 bases and J gave up 6 bases; unmatched junction bases: 11. Germline loops: CDR1 SGHAT, CDR2 FQNNGV. The CDR3 has 16 amino acids. The CDR3 DNA is TGTGCCAGCAGACGGCCGGGACAGGGGGCAGAGGATGGCTACACCTTC. Translating gives CASRRPGQGAEDGYTF.

The chain carries TRBV18 and TRBJ2-2; D is possibly TRBD1 (6 bases). The CDR3 totals 15 residues. V shed 2 bases and J shed 4 bases, with 11 bases lying between them. Germline V lookup: CDR1 KGHSH, CDR2 LQKENI. CDR3 in amino acids: CASSPTGHPTGELFF. Here the CDR3 DNA reads TGTGCCAGCTCACCAACGGGACACCCCACCGGGGAGCTGTTTTTT.

The chain has TRBV5-1 and TRBJ2-4; weak D call: TRBD2 (6 bases). From germline, CDR1 is SGHRS and CDR2 YFSETQ. Trimming pared 0 bases from V and 7 bases from J, leaving 8 bases between. The length of the CDR3 is 13 residues. The CDR3 nucleotides are TGCGCCAGCAGCTTGGCTAGCGCGAACATTCAGTACTTC. Amino acid sequence: CASSLASANIQYF.

The V gene is TRBV28, the J gene TRBJ2-1, with 7 positions matching TRBD1. The ends lost 6 bases at V and 4 bases at J; junction bases unmatched: 6. CDR1 is MDHEN and CDR2 is SYDVKM in the germline V gene. CDR3 size: 14 residues. The CDR3, as DNA: TGTGCCAGCAGCCCGGGACAGCATTACAATGAGCAGTTCTTC. Translating gives CASSPGQHYNEQFF.

This chain links TRBV19 with TRBJ2-3; 8 bases line up with TRBD1. V trimming: 5 bases; J trimming: 3 bases; junction bases outside the gene matches: 10. This CDR3 is built from 16 residues. Per the germline V gene, CDR1 is LNHDA and CDR2 is SQIVND (reference sequence). CDR3 loop: CASSSGRQGSTDTQYF. CDR3 DNA: TGTGCCAGTAGTTCTGGTAGACAGGGGAGTACAGATACGCAGTATTTT.

This clone was observed once. V gene TRBV6-4 combines with J gene TRBJ2-6; perhaps TRBD2 as D (6 bases). CDR1 MRHNA and CDR2 SNTAGT come from the germline V gene. Trimming took 0 bases from V and 1 from J, leaving 13 bases between them. The CDR3 loop spans 18 amino acids. The CDR3 here is CASSDSWRGGSGANVLTF. In DNA, the CDR3 is TGTGCCAGCAGTGACTCATGGAGGGGCGGGTCTGGGGCCAACGTCCTGACTTTC.

The chain joins TRBV30 to TRBJ1-2; TRBD1 might be the D (5 bases). Germline V lookup: CDR1 GTSNPN, CDR2 SVGIG (reference sequence). V was clipped by 4 bases and J by 3 bases, with 12 bases between them. The CDR3 totals 13 residues. For the CDR3, the DNA is TGTGCCTGGAAGTGGGGCACGGACTATGGCTACACCTTC. Protein product: CAWKWGTDYGYTF.

The chain couples TRBV18 to TRBJ2-3; the match to TRBD2 covers 16 bases. V shed 3 bases and J 2 bases; nucleotides not matched to a gene: 14. The CDR3 has 21 residues. Looked up from germline, CDR1 is KGHSH and CDR2 is LQKENI. Written as DNA, the CDR3 is TGTGCCAGCTCACCCTCGCCGCCCGGGACTAGCGGGGGGGCCAACACAGATACGCAGTATTTT. Translating it yields CASSPSPPGTSGGANTDTQYF.

The rearrangement links TRBV2 to TRBJ2-5; D might be TRBD2 (6 bases). The germline CDR1 and CDR2 sequences are SNHLY and FYNNEI. This CDR3 is 13 amino acids long. Trimming removed 4 bases at V and 3 bases at J, with 9 bases between. The chain's CDR3 is CASSATSKETQYF. CDR3 sequence (DNA): TGTGCCAGCAGTGCGACTAGTAAAGAGACCCAGTACTTC.

V is TRBV6-1 and J is TRBJ1-5; TRBD1 aligns across 7 bases. The length of the CDR3 is 13 residues. Germline CDR1 MNHNS, CDR2 SASEGT. V lost 4 bases, J lost 7 bases, and 4 bases stayed unmatched. CDR3 in DNA: TGTGCCAGCAGTGTGGGGACAGTACAGCCCCAGCATTTT. Translation: CASSVGTVQPQHF.

The J gene is TRBJ2-1, the V gene TRBV5-1; tentative D call: TRBD1 (6 bases). From germline, CDR1 is SGHRS and CDR2 YFSETQ. The CDR3 extends over 14 amino acids. V lost 4 bases and J lost 7, with 15 bases in between. The CDR3: CASSPRTEVNEQFF. The CDR3 DNA reads TGCGCCAGCAGCCCACGGACAGAGGTAAATGAGCAGTTCTTC.

CDR3 coding DNA: TGCGCCAGCAGCCATGACAGGGCTGTACGACTGAATTCACCCCTCCACTTT. It encodes CASSHDRAVRLNSPLHF. The V call is TRBV4-1, the J call TRBJ1-6, with 7 bases aligning to TRBD1. The germline V gene encodes CDR1 MGHRA and CDR2 YSYEKL. The CDR3 length is 17 residues. Unmatched junction bases numbered 12, after V lost 3 bases and J lost 7 bases.

The chain combines TRBV16 with TRBJ2-7; D remains ambiguous. The CDR3 totals 14 residues. V was trimmed by 4 bases and J by 3 bases, leaving 13 bases between them. Germline V lookup: CDR1 KGHSY, CDR2 FQNENV. This CDR3 reads CASSPRGAGYEQYF. CDR3 in DNA: TGTGCCAGCAGCCCTAGAGGAGCTGGCTACGAGCAGTACTTC.